This T cell receptor beta chain was captured by sequencing in a study of cytomegalovirus exposure and HLA in healthy donors. Study-level background: One earlier analysis, a look at 150 million to 200 million T cells, found about 100 million unique TCR beta sequences.

PCR involved 60 Vbeta and 13 Jbeta primers. Clones were sequenced by immunoSEQ multiplex PCR, and TCRdb holds only the in-frame ones, with some missing. Here the sample spans 95,000 to 120,000 clones, over 60% being singletons. CDR1 and CDR2 from the germline V gene are MNHEY and SMNVEV (reference sequence). The CDR3 is made up of 17 amino acids. Trimming took off 5 bases at V and 4 bases at J, with 24 bases between the two ends. Overall study findings and caveats: The study flagged about 150 TCR beta chains as cytomegalovirus-associated. Equally common other TCR beta chains were less clonally expanded than HLA-associated ones, a later analysis found.

As concerns this clone: The antigen remains unidentified.

This sequence joins TRBV27 and TRBJ2-7; a weak D match, TRBD1 (5 bases). The TCR was taken from a man aged 18 to 29 in good health and CMV-seropositive. Sequences were obtained from PBMCs. CDR3 nucleotide sequence: TGTGCCAGCAGTCCCCCCTTTAGGCAGGGATCACGGTACGAGCAGTACTTC. Translation gives CASSPPFRQGSRYEQYF.